The 21 T cell receptor beta chains below were found in one sample sequenced in a study of blood T cell repertoires in COVID-19. TCRdb's table, derived via immunoSEQ multiplex PCR, lists solely in-frame clones and lacks some. The table includes 350,000 to 450,000 clones, about 85% detected once. Source material: peripheral blood. The source is a woman younger than 30 with acute or convalescent COVID-19.

This CDR3 is CASTEGSGGADTQYF. In DNA, the CDR3 is TGCGCCAGCACCGAGGGTAGCGGGGGGGCAGATACGCAGTATTTT. The chain links TRBV10-1 to TRBJ2-3; 11 bases fit TRBD2. The CDR3 is made up of 15 amino acids. V lost 7 bases and J lost 4; bases outside the gene matches: 7. Germline V lookup: CDR1 WNHNN, CDR2 SYGVQD (reference sequence).

V gene TRBV9 combines with J gene TRBJ2-3; D is unresolved. CDR3 length equals 13 residues. The germline gives CDR1 SGDLS, CDR2 YYNGEE. The V end lost 3 bases, the J end lost 2 bases, and 7 bases lay between the germline ends. The CDR3 loop reads CASSAINTDTQYF. CDR3 DNA: TGTGCCAGCAGCGCCATCAACACAGATACGCAGTATTTT. Together with reference TRBV9 and TRBJ2-3, the CDR3 gives the full variable domain: DSGVTQTPKHLITATGQRVTLRCSPRSGDLSVYWYQQSLDQGLQFLIQYYNGEERAKGNILERFSAQQFPDLHSELNLSSLELGDSALYFCASSAINTDTQYFGPGTRLTVL.

CDR3 sequence (DNA): TGTGCCAGCAGTTTAGAGAGGGACAGGGGCTACACCTTC. Translated: CASSLERDRGYTF. This sequence joins TRBV28 and TRBJ1-2; 8 bases are shared with TRBD1. The CDR3 runs to 13 residues. Germline V CDR1 and CDR2: MDHEN, SYDVKM. Germline trimming cut 2 bases from V and 8 bases from J; bases unmatched to any gene: 4.

This chain connects TRBV27 to TRBJ1-4; TRBD1 agrees at 9 bases. V lost 3 bases and J lost 8; bases outside the gene matches: 4. The CDR3 totals 14 residues. Germline CDR1 and CDR2: MNHEY and SMNVEV (reference sequence). CDR3 region: CASSFRDREEKLFF. DNA of the CDR3: TGTGCCAGCAGTTTCCGGGACAGGGAGGAAAAACTGTTTTTT. The full variable domain, completed using reference TRBV27 and TRBJ1-4, is EAQVTQNPRYLITVTGKKLTVTCSQNMNHEYMSWYRQDPGLGLRQIYYSMNVEVTDKGDVPEGYKVSRKEKRNFPLILESPSPNQTSLYFCASSFRDREEKLFFGSGTQLSVL.

Turning to this clone: The sample contains more than one DNA sequence encoding this CDR3. The rearrangement uses TRBV5-1 and TRBJ1-1; D remains unclear. This CDR3 comprises 15 residues. Germline V gene sequence: CDR1 SGHRS, CDR2 YFSETQ. V was pared by 0 bases and J by 0 bases, with 9 bases between. CDR3 in amino acids: CASSLATGVNTEAFF. The CDR3 coding sequence is TGCGCCAGCAGCTTGGCAACGGGAGTGAACACTGAAGCTTTCTTT.

The chain combines TRBV9 with TRBJ2-2, with D uncertain. There are 15 residues in the CDR3. The V gene lost 0 bases and the J gene lost 1 base, with 7 bases spanning the gap. CDR1 is SGDLS, CDR2 YYNGEE, per germline. The CDR3 DNA sequence: TGTGCCAGCAGCGTAGAGTCAGTGAACACCGGGGAGCTGTTTTTT. Protein: CASSVESVNTGELFF.

The chain joins TRBV3-1 (or the pseudogene TRBV3-2) to TRBJ2-7; TRBD2 aligns across 14 bases. The CDR3 contains 15 residues. Germline trimming cut 6 bases from V and 2 bases from J; bases unmatched to any gene: 3. Per the germline V gene, CDR1 is LGHDT and CDR2 is YNNKEL (reference sequence). This chain's CDR3 is CASRTSGRETYEQYF. The CDR3 DNA is TGTGCCAGCAGGACTAGCGGGAGGGAAACCTACGAGCAGTACTTC.

The chain is built from TRBV19 and TRBJ1-6; no clear D gene. Germline loops: CDR1 LNHDA, CDR2 SQIVND (reference sequence). The length of the CDR3 is 14 residues. Trimming removed 5 bases at V and 10 bases at J, with 15 bases between. In nucleotides, the CDR3 is TGTGCCAGTAGTCTCGAGGGTGAAAGCTCACCCCTCCACTTT. It yields the protein CASSLEGESSPLHF.

V and J are TRBV9 and TRBJ2-7; TRBD1 matches at 9 bases. The CDR3 consists of 15 residues. Germline CDR1 SGDLS, CDR2 YYNGEE. J lost 4 bases, V lost 5 bases, and 10 bases had no gene match. The CDR3 region is CASSVSQGAGYEQYF. CDR3 nucleotide sequence: TGTGCCAGCAGTGTTTCACAGGGGGCGGGTTACGAGCAGTACTTC.

The genes are TRBV21-1 and TRBJ1-3. TRBV21-1 is a listed pseudogene. This CDR3 contains 16 residues. The CDR3 loop reads CASSNSGVGDRNTIYF. CDR3 nucleotide sequence: TGTGCCAGCAGCAACTCCGGGGTCGGCGACAGAAACACCATATATTTT.

This clone was observed once. V is TRBV10-3 and J is TRBJ2-3; 7 bases align to TRBD1. The V gene end was trimmed by 5 bases and the J gene end by 0 bases; junction bases not matched to a gene: 8. The CDR3 is 16 residues long. Germline V CDR1 and CDR2: ENHRY, SYGVKD. The CDR3 sequence is CAISTSGQASTDTQYF. The CDR3 DNA follows: TGTGCCATCAGTACAAGTGGACAGGCAAGCACAGATACGCAGTATTTT.

The chain recombines TRBV7-2 with TRBJ1-1; weak D call: TRBD1 (5 bases). With 5 bases removed from V and 3 bases from J, the gap between germline ends came to 19 bases. The CDR3 runs 16 residues. The germline V gene encodes CDR1 SGHTA and CDR2 FQGNSA. The CDR3 sequence is CASSMRPGGRDTEAFF. In DNA form, the CDR3 reads TGTGCCAGCAGCATGCGGCCCGGGGGAAGGGACACTGAAGCTTTCTTT.

This chain joins TRBV9 and TRBJ1-2; 8 nucleotides match TRBD1. The V gene's germline CDR1 is SGDLS and CDR2 YYNGEE. The trim removed 4 bases at V and 5 bases at J, leaving 10 bases unmatched. The CDR3 has 15 amino acids. The CDR3 coding sequence is TGTGCCAGCAGCTCAGAAGGACAGGGCATGTATGGCTACACCTTC. Translated, it gives CASSSEGQGMYGYTF.

V is TRBV11-3 and J is TRBJ2-7; D may be TRBD1 (6 bases). V lost 0 bases to trimming and J lost 3 bases, with 6 bases between them. The CDR3 is made up of 13 amino acids. Germline CDR1 and CDR2: SGHNT and YENEEA. The CDR3 sequence is CASSLDRGYEQYF. CDR3 sequence (DNA): TGTGCCAGCAGCTTAGACAGGGGCTACGAGCAGTACTTC.

V gene TRBV7-3 combines with J gene TRBJ2-5; 10 nucleotides match TRBD2. The junction had 4 bases not matched to a gene; V was cut back by 5 bases and J by 4 bases. The CDR3 spans 14 residues. The germline CDR1 and CDR2 sequences are SGHTA and FQGTGA. The CDR3 spells CASSPIAGGETQYF. The CDR3 DNA reads TGTGCCAGCAGCCCCATAGCGGGAGGAGAGACCCAGTACTTC.

V is TRBV5-8 and J is TRBJ1-5, with D perhaps TRBD1 (6 bases). The germline gives CDR1 SGHTS, CDR2 YDEGEE. The CDR3 loop spans 14 amino acids. The V end lost 5 bases, the J end lost 3 bases, and 12 bases lay between the germline ends. CDR3 coding DNA: TGTGCCAGCAGAGCCGGACAGATCAATCAGCCCCAGCATTTT. This gives the protein CASRAGQINQPQHF.

The chain joins TRBV3-1 (or the pseudogene TRBV3-2) to TRBJ2-2; D is possibly TRBD2 (5 bases). The germline CDR1 and CDR2 sequences are LGHDT and YNNKEL (reference sequence). V lost 2 bases and J lost 7, with 8 bases in between. This CDR3 has 13 amino acids. CDR3 loop: CASSQRGNGELFF. The CDR3 bases are TGTGCCAGCAGCCAACGGGGAAACGGGGAGCTGTTTTTT.

This chain links TRBV29-1 with TRBJ1-5, with TRBD1 matching 8 bases. The CDR3 has 16 amino acids. V trimming: 7 bases; J trimming: 2 bases; junction bases outside the gene matches: 13. CDR1 is SQVTM, CDR2 ANQGSEA, per germline. The CDR3: CSATTQGGLGNQPQHF. The CDR3 DNA is TGCAGCGCCACGACACAGGGGGGACTGGGCAATCAGCCCCAGCATTTT.

This clone was detected only a few times. Other nucleotide sequences in the sample specify the same CDR3. This chain links TRBV24-1 with TRBJ1-5, with D possibly matching TRBD1 (5 bases). Germline CDR1 is KGHDR and CDR2 is SFDVKD. CDR3 length: 13 amino acids. V was pared by 10 bases and J by 0 bases, with 9 bases between. The CDR3 DNA reads as TGTGCCACGGAAGGGGATAGCAATCAGCCCCAGCATTTT. As protein: CATEGDSNQPQHF.

The V call is TRBV18, the J call TRBJ1-1, with a tentative D call TRBD1 (6 bases). Germline V gives CDR1 KGHSH, CDR2 LQKENI. The CDR3 extends over 16 amino acids. Between the trimmed V and J ends, which lost 3 bases and 4 bases, there was a span of 18 bases. The CDR3 DNA is TGTGCCAGCTCACCCACGGCCGGGGGGCTGGGCACTGAAGCTTTCTTT. Amino acid sequence: CASSPTAGGLGTEAFF.

This clone has a single count. The V call is TRBV3-1 (or the pseudogene TRBV3-2), the J call TRBJ2-5, with D possibly matching TRBD2 (6 bases). Germline lookup yields CDR1 LGHDT and CDR2 YNNKEL (reference sequence). This CDR3 comprises 15 residues. Between the trimmed V and J ends, which lost 1 base and 2 bases, there was a span of 11 bases. CDR3 DNA sequence: TGTGCCAGCAGCCAAGTTATCGGACTACAAGAGACCCAGTACTTC. Translated, it gives CASSQVIGLQETQYF.